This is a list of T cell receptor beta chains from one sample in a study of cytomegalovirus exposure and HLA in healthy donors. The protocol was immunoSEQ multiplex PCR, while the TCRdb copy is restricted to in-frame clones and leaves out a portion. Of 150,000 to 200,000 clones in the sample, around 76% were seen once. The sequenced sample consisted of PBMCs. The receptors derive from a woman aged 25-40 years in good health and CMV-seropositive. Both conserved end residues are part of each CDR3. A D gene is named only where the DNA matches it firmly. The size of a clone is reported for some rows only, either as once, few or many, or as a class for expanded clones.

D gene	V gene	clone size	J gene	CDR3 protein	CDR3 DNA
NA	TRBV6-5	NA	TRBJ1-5	CASSPSLIGNQPQHF	TGTGCCAGCAGTCCCTCATTAATAGGCAATCAGCCCCAGCATTTT
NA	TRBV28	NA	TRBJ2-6	CASSLLPLPGTGANVLTF	TGTGCCAGCAGTTTATTACCCCTCCCAGGCACTGGGGCCAACGTCCTGACTTTC
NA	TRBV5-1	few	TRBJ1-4	CASSPREGSSEKLFF	TGCGCCAGCAGCCCACGGGAGGGGAGCAGTGAAAAACTGTTTTTT
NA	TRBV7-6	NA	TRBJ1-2	CASSLVPRDGYTF	TGTGCCAGCAGCTTAGTCCCCAGGGATGGCTACACCTTC
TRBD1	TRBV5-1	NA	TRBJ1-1	CASSDRGLGDTEAFF	TGCGCCAGCAGCGACAGGGGCCTGGGGGACACTGAAGCTTTCTTT
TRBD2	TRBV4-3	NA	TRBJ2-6	CASSQSSGRISGANVLTF	TGCGCCAGCAGCCAATCCAGCGGGAGGATTTCTGGGGCCAACGTCCTGACTTTC
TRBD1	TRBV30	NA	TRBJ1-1	CAWMDRVDTEAFF	TGTGCCTGGATGGACAGGGTCGACACTGAAGCTTTCTTT
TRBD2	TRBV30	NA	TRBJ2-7	CAWNSDGGRRYF	TGTGCCTGGAACTCGGACGGCGGGAGACGGTACTTC
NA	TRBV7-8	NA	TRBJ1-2	CASSLGGLGGYTF	TGTGCCAGCAGCTTGGGAGGTTTGGGAGGCTACACCTTC
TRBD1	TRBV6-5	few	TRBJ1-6	CASRQGIRNSPLHF	TGTGCCAGCAGACAGGGGATCAGGAATTCACCCCTCCACTTT
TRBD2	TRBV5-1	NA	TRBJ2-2	CASSREGREGTGELFF	TGCGCCAGCAGCCGGGAAGGGAGGGAAGGCACCGGGGAGCTGTTTTTT
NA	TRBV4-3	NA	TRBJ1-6	CASSQESGGRASPLHF	TGCGCCAGCAGCCAAGAGAGTGGGGGCAGGGCGTCACCCCTCCACTTT
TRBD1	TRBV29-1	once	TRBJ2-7	CSVETGIHEQYF	TGCAGCGTTGAGACAGGGATCCACGAGCAGTACTTC
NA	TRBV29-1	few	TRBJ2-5	CSVESRQQETQYF	TGCAGCGTTGAGTCCCGTCAGCAAGAGACCCAGTACTTC
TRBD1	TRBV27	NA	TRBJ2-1	CASSSTGTEIYNEQFF	TGTGCCAGCAGCTCGACCGGGACAGAGATATACAATGAGCAGTTCTTC
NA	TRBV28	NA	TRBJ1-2	CASRLGQYGYTF	TGTGCCAGCAGACTCGGACAGTATGGCTACACCTTC
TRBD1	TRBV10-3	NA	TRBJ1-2	CAISEIGQGAGGYTF	TGTGCCATCAGTGAGATAGGGCAGGGGGCGGGGGGCTACACCTTC
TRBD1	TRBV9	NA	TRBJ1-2	CASSLRQGGYGYTF	TGTGCCAGCAGCCTAAGACAGGGAGGTTATGGCTACACCTTC
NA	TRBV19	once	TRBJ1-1	CASSPQGMNTEAFF	TGTGCCAGTAGTCCACAGGGCATGAACACTGAAGCTTTCTTT
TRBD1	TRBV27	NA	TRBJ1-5	CASSFNRDRDQPQHF	TGTGCCAGCAGTTTCAACCGGGACAGAGATCAGCCCCAGCATTTT
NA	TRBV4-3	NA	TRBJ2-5	CASSTGAGAHQETQYF	TGCGCCAGCAGCACGGGGGCGGGAGCCCACCAAGAGACCCAGTACTTC
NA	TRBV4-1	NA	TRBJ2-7	CASSQDGLSRQYF	TGCGCCAGCAGCCAAGATGGTTTGTCGCGGCAGTACTTC
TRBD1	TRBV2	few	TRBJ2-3	CASSEGQGGTDTQYF	TGTGCCAGCAGTGAAGGACAGGGGGGCACAGATACGCAGTATTTT
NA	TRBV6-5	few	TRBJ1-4	CASSYSKQGREKLFF	TGTGCCAGCAGTTACTCGAAGCAGGGAAGGGAAAAACTGTTTTTT
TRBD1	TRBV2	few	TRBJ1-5	CASSVGTGVDQPQHF	TGTGCCAGCAGCGTTGGGACAGGGGTTGATCAGCCCCAGCATTTT
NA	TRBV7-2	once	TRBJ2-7	CASSLGQGAYEQYF	TGTGCCAGCAGCTTGGGACAAGGTGCCTACGAGCAGTACTTC
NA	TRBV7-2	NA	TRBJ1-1	CASSFGRDNEAFF	TGTGCCAGCAGCTTTGGACGGGACAATGAAGCTTTCTTT
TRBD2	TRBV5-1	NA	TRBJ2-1	CASSLEGLAGNEQFF	TGCGCCAGCAGCTTGGAGGGACTAGCGGGTAATGAGCAGTTCTTC
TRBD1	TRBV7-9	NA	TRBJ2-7	CASSSTTSPGTGGPYEQYF	TGTGCCAGCAGCTCGACAACATCTCCCGGGACAGGGGGTCCCTACGAGCAGTACTTC
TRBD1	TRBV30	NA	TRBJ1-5	CAWSVGQGAQPQHF	TGTGCCTGGAGTGTCGGACAGGGGGCTCAGCCCCAGCATTTT
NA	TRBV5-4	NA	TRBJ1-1	CASSLAKVKGMNTEAFF	TGTGCCAGCAGCTTGGCCAAGGTAAAGGGGATGAACACTGAAGCTTTCTTT
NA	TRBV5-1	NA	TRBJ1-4	CASSRRTVNEKLFF	TGCGCCAGCAGCCGGAGGACTGTTAATGAAAAACTGTTTTTT
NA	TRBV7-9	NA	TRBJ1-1	CASIQWSSNTEAFF	TGTGCCAGCATCCAGTGGAGCAGCAACACTGAAGCTTTCTTT
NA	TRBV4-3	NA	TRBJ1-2	CASSQDAGYYGYTF	TGCGCCAGCAGCCAAGATGCAGGGTACTATGGCTACACCTTC